The clone carrying this T cell receptor beta chain has more than one count but fewer than ten. Its antigen is not identified. TCR beta libraries were made by quantitative 5'-RACE with molecular barcodes. MiXCR was run by TCRdb on the 5' RACE reads, yielding one entry per CDR3 protein. The table lists about 360,000 distinct CDR3 sequences, about 15% of them singletons. This record belongs to a study of CD8 T cells in ankylosing spondylitis. General observations from the study: Disease-linked clones had a CD8+ phenotype and relatively low frequency in peripheral blood. Matched ankylosing spondylitis synovial fluid reportedly contained a significantly enriched population of disease-linked clones.

The receptor comes from a male donor with ankylosing spondylitis or in good health (not recorded which). The specimen was blood, either unsorted or a sorted T cell fraction (not recorded which).

This chain's CDR3 is CASSKPGQGGGYTF. In DNA, the CDR3 is TGTGCCAGCAGCAAACCGGGACAGGGGGGTGGCTACACCTTC. The chain combines TRBV6-1 with TRBJ1-2; 11 bases fit TRBD1. Germline CDR1 is MNHNS and CDR2 is SASEGT. With V trimmed by 6 bases and J by 7 bases, 7 bases remained unmatched. The CDR3 covers 14 residues.